This T cell receptor (beta chain) was retrieved from a study of shared clonotypes between healthy human individuals. Produced via immunoSEQ multiplex PCR; TCRdb's table is partial and in-frame only. The data contain 550,000 to 850,000 clones, approximately 72% of them seen just once; the ten biggest clones take up approximately 1.7%. Germline V gives CDR1 SQVTM, CDR2 ANQGSEA. V shed 3 bases and J shed 4 bases, with 9 bases lying between them. This CDR3 contains 12 residues. Specimen: memory CD4+ T cells sorted from blood. Subset noted: CD45RA-negative fraction. This chain connects TRBV29-1 to TRBJ1-2, with a weak D call TRBD1 (5 bases). The TCR was taken from a woman aged 25 to 39 in good health. The CDR3 DNA reads TGCAGCGTTGATGATGACAGCTATGGCTACACCTTC. Translated: CSVDDDSYGYTF. Full variable domain (remainder filled in from reference TRBV29-1 and TRBJ1-2): SAVISQKPSRDICQRGTSLTIQCQVDSQVTMMFWYRQQPGQSLTLIATANQGSEATYESGFVIDKFPISRPNLTFSTLTVSNMSPEDSSIYLCSVDDDSYGYTFGSGTRLTVV.